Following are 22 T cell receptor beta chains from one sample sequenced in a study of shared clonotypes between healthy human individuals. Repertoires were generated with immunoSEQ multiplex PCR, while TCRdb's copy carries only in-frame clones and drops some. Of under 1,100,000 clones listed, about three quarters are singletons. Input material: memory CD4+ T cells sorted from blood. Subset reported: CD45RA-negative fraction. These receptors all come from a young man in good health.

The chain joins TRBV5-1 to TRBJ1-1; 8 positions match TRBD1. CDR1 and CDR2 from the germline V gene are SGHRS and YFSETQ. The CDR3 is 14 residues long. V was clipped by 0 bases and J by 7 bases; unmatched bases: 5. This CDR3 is CASSLERQGNEAFF. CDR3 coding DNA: TGCGCCAGCAGCTTGGAACGACAGGGGAATGAAGCTTTCTTT.

For the CDR3, the DNA is TGTGCCAGCAGTGAAGCGTTGGCGGCAAGCTCCTACGAGCAGTACTTC. As protein: CASSEALAASSYEQYF. The rearrangement uses TRBV6-1 and TRBJ2-7; D unresolved. The CDR3 consists of 16 residues. Germline CDR1 reads MNHNS; CDR2 reads SASEGT. V lost 0 bases, J lost 0 bases, and 12 bases lay in between.

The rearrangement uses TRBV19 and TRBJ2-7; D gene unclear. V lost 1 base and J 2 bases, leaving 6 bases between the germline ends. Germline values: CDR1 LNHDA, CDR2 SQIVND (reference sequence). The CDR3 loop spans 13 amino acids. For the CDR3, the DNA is TGTGCCAGTAGTATAGTCGGACCCTACGAGCAGTACTTC. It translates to CASSIVGPYEQYF.

CDR3 sequence (DNA): TGCGCCAGCGCGCGAGACGGCGGATTCAACACCGGGGAGCTGTTTTTT. As protein: CASARDGGFNTGELFF. The gene calls are TRBV5-1 and TRBJ2-2; D unclear. V lost 7 bases and J 2 bases, leaving 18 bases between the germline ends. The CDR3 consists of 16 residues. Germline V gene data show CDR1 as SGHRS and CDR2 as YFSETQ.

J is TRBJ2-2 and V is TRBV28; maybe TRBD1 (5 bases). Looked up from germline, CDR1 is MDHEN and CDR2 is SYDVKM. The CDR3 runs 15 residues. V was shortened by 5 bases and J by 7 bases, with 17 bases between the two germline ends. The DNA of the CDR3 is TGTGCCAGCAGTATAAGACTCGTAGGGGTCGGGGAGCTGTTTTTT. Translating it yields CASSIRLVGVGELFF.

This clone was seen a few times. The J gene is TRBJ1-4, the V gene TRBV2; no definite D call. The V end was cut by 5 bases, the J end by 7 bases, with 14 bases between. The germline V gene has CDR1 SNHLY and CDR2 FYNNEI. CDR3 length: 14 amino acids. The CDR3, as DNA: TGTGCCAGCAGTCTGCAAGGCGTTGGTGAAAAACTGTTTTTT. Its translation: CASSLQGVGEKLFF.

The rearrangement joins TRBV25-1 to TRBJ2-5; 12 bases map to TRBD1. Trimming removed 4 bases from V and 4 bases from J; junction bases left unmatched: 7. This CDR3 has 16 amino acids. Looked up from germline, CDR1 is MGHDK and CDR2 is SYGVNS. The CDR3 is CASSVPGQGAGETQYF. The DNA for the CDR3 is TGTGCCAGCAGTGTCCCGGGACAGGGGGCGGGAGAGACCCAGTACTTC.

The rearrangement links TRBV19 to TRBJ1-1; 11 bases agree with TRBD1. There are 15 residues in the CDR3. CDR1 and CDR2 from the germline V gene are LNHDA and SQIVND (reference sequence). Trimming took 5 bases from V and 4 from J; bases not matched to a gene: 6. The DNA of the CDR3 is TGTGCCAGTAGTCCAACGGGACAGGGGGGCACTGAAGCTTTCTTT. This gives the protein CASSPTGQGGTEAFF.

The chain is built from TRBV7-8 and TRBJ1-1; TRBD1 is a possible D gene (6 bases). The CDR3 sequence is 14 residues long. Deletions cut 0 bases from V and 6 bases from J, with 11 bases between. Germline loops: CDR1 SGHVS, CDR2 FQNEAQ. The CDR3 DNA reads TGTGCCAGCAGCTTAGCGTTTGGGACATCTGAAGCTTTCTTT. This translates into CASSLAFGTSEAFF.

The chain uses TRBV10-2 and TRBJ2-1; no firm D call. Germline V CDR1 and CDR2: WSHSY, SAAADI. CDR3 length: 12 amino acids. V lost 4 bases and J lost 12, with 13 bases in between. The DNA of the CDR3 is TGCGCCAGCAGTGTGATTTCCCTTGGGCAGTTCTTC. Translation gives CASSVISLGQFF.

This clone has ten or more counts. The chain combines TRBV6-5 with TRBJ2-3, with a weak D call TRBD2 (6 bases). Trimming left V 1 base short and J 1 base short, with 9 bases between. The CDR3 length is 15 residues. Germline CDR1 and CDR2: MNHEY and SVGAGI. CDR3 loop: CASSYLGGGTDTQYF. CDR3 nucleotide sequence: TGTGCCAGCAGTTACTTGGGCGGGGGCACAGATACGCAGTATTTT.

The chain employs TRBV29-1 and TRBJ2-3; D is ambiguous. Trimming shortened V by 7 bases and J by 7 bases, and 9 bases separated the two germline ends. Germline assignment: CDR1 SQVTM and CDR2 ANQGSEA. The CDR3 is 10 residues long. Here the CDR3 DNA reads TGCAGCGGTTTGACAAATACGCAGTATTTT. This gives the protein CSGLTNTQYF.

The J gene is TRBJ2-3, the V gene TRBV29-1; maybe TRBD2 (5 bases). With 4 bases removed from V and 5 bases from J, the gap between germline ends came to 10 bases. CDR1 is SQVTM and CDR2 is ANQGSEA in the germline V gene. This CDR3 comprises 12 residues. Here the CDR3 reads CSVARAGDTQYF. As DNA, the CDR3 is TGCAGCGTTGCGAGGGCCGGAGATACGCAGTATTTT.

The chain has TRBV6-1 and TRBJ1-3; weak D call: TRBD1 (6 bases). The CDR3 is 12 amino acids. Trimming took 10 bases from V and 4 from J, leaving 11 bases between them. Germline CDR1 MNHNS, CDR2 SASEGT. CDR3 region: CATWDTGNTIYF. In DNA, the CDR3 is TGTGCCACCTGGGACACCGGAAACACCATATATTTT.

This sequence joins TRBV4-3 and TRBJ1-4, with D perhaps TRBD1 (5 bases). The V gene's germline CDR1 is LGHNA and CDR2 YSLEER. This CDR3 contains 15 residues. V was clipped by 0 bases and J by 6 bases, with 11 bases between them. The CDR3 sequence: CASSQDPGGYEKLFF. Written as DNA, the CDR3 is TGCGCCAGCAGCCAAGATCCGGGGGGGTATGAAAAACTGTTTTTT.

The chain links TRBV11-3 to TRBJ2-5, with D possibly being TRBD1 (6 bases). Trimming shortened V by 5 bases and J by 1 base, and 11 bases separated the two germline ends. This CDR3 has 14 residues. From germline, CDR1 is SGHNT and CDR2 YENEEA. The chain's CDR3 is CASSLGGFQETQYF. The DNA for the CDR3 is TGTGCCAGCAGCCTAGGGGGATTCCAAGAGACCCAGTACTTC. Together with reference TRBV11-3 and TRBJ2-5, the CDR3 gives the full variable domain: EAGVVQSPRYKIIEKKQPVAFWCNPISGHNTLYWYLQNLGQGPELLIRYENEEAVDDSQLPKDRFSAERLKGVDSTLKIQPAELGDSAVYLCASSLGGFQETQYFGPGTRLLVL.

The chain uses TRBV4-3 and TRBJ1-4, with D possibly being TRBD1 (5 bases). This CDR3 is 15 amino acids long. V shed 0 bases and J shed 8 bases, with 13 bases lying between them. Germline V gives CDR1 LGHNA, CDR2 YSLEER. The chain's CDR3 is CASSQDGRGREKLFF. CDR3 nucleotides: TGCGCCAGCAGCCAAGATGGGAGGGGACGGGAAAAACTGTTTTTT.

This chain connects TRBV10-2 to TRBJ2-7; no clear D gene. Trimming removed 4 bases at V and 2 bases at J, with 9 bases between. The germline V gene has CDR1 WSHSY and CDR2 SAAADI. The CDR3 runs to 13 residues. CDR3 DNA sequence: TGCGCCAGCAGTGTGGGTGGACCCTACGAGCAGTACTTC. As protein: CASSVGGPYEQYF.

The chain's CDR3 is CASAKGGSNQPQHF. In DNA, the CDR3 is TGTGCCAGCGCCAAAGGGGGTAGCAATCAGCCCCAGCATTTT. The rearrangement joins TRBV28 to TRBJ1-5; perhaps TRBD1 as D (6 bases). V shed 8 bases and J shed 0 bases, with 11 bases lying between them. The CDR3 length is 14 residues. CDR1 and CDR2 from the germline V gene are MDHEN and SYDVKM.

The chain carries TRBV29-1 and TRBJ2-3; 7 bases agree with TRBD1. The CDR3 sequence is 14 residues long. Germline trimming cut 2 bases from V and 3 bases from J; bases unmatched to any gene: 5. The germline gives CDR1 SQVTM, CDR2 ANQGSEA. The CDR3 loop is CSVETGVKTDTQYF. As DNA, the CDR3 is TGCAGCGTTGAAACAGGGGTCAAAACAGATACGCAGTATTTT.

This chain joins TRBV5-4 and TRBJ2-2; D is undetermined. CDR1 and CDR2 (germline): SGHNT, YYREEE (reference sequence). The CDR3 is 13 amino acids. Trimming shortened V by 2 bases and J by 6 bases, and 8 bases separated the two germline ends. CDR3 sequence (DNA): TGTGCCAGCAGCTTTACGAGGCCCGGGGAGCTGTTTTTT. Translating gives CASSFTRPGELFF.

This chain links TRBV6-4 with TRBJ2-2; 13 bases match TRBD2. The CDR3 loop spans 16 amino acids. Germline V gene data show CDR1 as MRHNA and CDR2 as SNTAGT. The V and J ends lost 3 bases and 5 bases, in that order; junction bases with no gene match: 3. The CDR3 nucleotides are TGTGCCAGCAGTGATGGACTAGCGGGAGTGACCGGGGAGCTGTTTTTT. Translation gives CASSDGLAGVTGELFF.